These T cell receptor beta chains were read from a single sample in a study of control samples from healthy donors and cancer patients. The data were produced by immunoSEQ multiplex PCR, yet TCRdb's version contains in-frame clones alone and is incomplete. Of 95,000 to 100,000 clones detected, roughly 90% appear once; the ten largest clones hold over 6.5%. Specimen: blood. Every receptor here comes from a man aged 25 to 45 in good health. Both conserved end residues are part of each CDR3. The D gene is left open where the match is weak. Rows may omit the clone size; those that give it use once, few, many or a size class.

J: TRBJ2-7; V: TRBV28; size: -; D: TRBD1; CDR3: CASRPTGQGTYEQYF; DNA: TGTGCCAGCAGACCTACGGGACAGGGGACCTACGAGCAGTACTTC
J: TRBJ2-3; V: TRBV18; size: -; D: TRBD2; CDR3: CASSPPRGREDIDTQYF; DNA: TGTGCCAGCTCACCCCCTCGGGGACGGGAGGATATAGATACGCAGTATTTT
J: TRBJ2-5; V: TRBV19; size: -; D: -; CDR3: CASSKSDSQETQYF; DNA: TGTGCCAGTAGCAAATCGGACAGCCAAGAGACCCAGTACTTC
J: TRBJ2-7; V: TRBV19; size: -; D: TRBD2; CDR3: CASSAGTSGKYEQYF; DNA: TGTGCCAGTAGTGCCGGGACTAGCGGGAAGTACGAGCAGTACTTC
J: TRBJ2-7; V: TRBV12-3/TRBV12-4; size: -; D: -; CDR3: CASRFGGPEQYF; DNA: TGTGCCAGCAGGTTTGGGGGTCCCGAGCAGTACTTC
J: TRBJ2-1; V: TRBV5-1; size: -; D: -; CDR3: CASSLVVADEQFF; DNA: TGCGCCAGCAGCTTGGTAGTAGCTGATGAGCAGTTCTTC
J: TRBJ2-5; V: TRBV5-6; size: -; D: -; CDR3: CASSLLKGLQETQYF; DNA: TGTGCCAGCAGCTTGTTAAAGGGCCTCCAAGAGACCCAGTACTTC
J: TRBJ2-2; V: TRBV27; size: -; D: -; CDR3: CASSLEAFANTGELFF; DNA: TGTGCCAGCAGTTTAGAGGCCTTCGCGAACACCGGGGAGCTGTTTTTT
J: TRBJ2-2; V: TRBV7-8; size: -; D: TRBD2; CDR3: CASSLGVAGTGELFF; DNA: TGTGCCAGCAGCTTAGGTGTAGCGGGCACCGGGGAGCTGTTTTTT
J: TRBJ2-7; V: TRBV7-2; size: -; D: -; CDR3: CASSLAGEQYF; DNA: TGTGCCAGCAGCTTAGCGGGCGAGCAGTACTTC
J: TRBJ1-1; V: TRBV29-1; size: once; D: -; CDR3: CSVENVAEAFF; DNA: TGCAGCGTTGAAAACGTCGCTGAAGCTTTCTTT
J: TRBJ2-2; V: TRBV7-9; size: once; D: TRBD2; CDR3: CASVSGRITGELFF; DNA: TGTGCCAGCGTTAGCGGGAGAATCACCGGGGAGCTGTTTTTT
J: TRBJ1-1; V: TRBV28; size: -; D: -; CDR3: CASSNWGAEAFF; DNA: TGTGCCAGCAGTAATTGGGGCGCTGAAGCTTTCTTT
J: TRBJ1-2; V: TRBV27; size: -; D: -; CDR3: CATRSPYGYTF; DNA: TGTGCCACCCGTTCTCCCTATGGCTACACCTTC
J: TRBJ2-1; V: TRBV19; size: -; D: TRBD1; CDR3: CASSATGGAYNEQFF; DNA: TGTGCCAGTAGCGCGACAGGGGGCGCTTACAATGAGCAGTTCTTC
J: TRBJ2-1; V: TRBV7-9; size: -; D: -; CDR3: CASSPWGGRQVGQFF; DNA: TGTGCCAGCAGCCCGTGGGGGGGGCGCCAGGTCGGGCAGTTCTTC
J: TRBJ2-1; V: TRBV6-4; size: -; D: TRBD2; CDR3: CASSLLAGSGNEQFF; DNA: TGTGCCAGCAGCCTACTAGCGGGTTCGGGGAATGAGCAGTTCTTC
J: TRBJ1-3; V: TRBV12-3/TRBV12-4; size: -; D: -; CDR3: CASSFAGNTIYF; DNA: TGTGCCAGCAGTTTCGCTGGAAACACCATATATTTT
J: TRBJ1-6; V: TRBV7-2; size: -; D: -; CDR3: CASSRQTGGSPLHF; DNA: TGTGCCAGCAGCAGACAGACAGGCGGTTCACCCCTCCACTTT
J: TRBJ1-3; V: TRBV12-5; size: once; D: TRBD1; CDR3: CASGLVVTGGLNTIYF; DNA: TGTGCTAGTGGTTTGGTCGTAACAGGGGGCCTAAACACCATATATTTT
J: TRBJ1-1; V: TRBV15; size: -; D: -; CDR3: CATSRVSSYAFF; DNA: TGTGCCACCAGCAGAGTTTCTTCGTATGCTTTCTTT
J: TRBJ2-5; V: TRBV30; size: -; D: TRBD1; CDR3: CAWSGVAGTVETQYF; DNA: TGTGCCTGGAGTGGCGTTGCAGGGACAGTGGAGACCCAGTACTTC
J: TRBJ1-5; V: TRBV18; size: few; D: -; CDR3: CASSPGQSQPQHF; DNA: TGTGCCAGCTCACCAGGCCAAAGTCAGCCCCAGCATTTT
J: TRBJ1-2; V: TRBV27; size: -; D: TRBD1; CDR3: CASTEGQLYGYTF; DNA: TGTGCCAGCACCGAGGGACAGCTCTATGGCTACACCTTC
J: TRBJ2-5; V: TRBV6-1; size: -; D: -; CDR3: CASSAAELYRTAQETQYF; DNA: TGTGCCAGCAGTGCCGCAGAGTTATACAGGACAGCGCAAGAGACCCAGTACTTC
J: TRBJ2-3; V: TRBV7-9; size: -; D: -; CDR3: CASGDIARDTQYF; DNA: TGTGCCAGCGGGGACATAGCACGAGATACGCAGTATTTT
J: TRBJ2-3; V: TRBV4-3; size: -; D: TRBD2; CDR3: CASSLNMGLAADTQYF; DNA: TGCGCCAGCAGCCTCAATATGGGGCTAGCGGCGGATACGCAGTATTTT
J: TRBJ2-3; V: TRBV24-1; size: -; D: -; CDR3: CATSDLETYTDTQYF; DNA: TGTGCCACCAGTGATTTGGAAACTTACACAGATACGCAGTATTTT
J: TRBJ2-6; V: TRBV27; size: -; D: -; CDR3: CASSTIGSGANVLTF; DNA: TGTGCCAGCAGTACTATCGGCTCTGGGGCCAACGTCCTGACTTTC
J: TRBJ1-3; V: TRBV6-5; size: once; D: -; CDR3: CASRATGPGNTIYF; DNA: TGTGCCAGCAGGGCGACAGGACCTGGAAACACCATATATTTT
J: TRBJ2-5; V: TRBV12-3/TRBV12-4; size: few; D: -; CDR3: CASRMVGEETQYF; DNA: TGTGCCAGCAGGATGGTAGGGGAGGAGACCCAGTACTTC
J: TRBJ2-3; V: TRBV10-1; size: -; D: -; CDR3: CASSEGGRPDTQYF; DNA: TGCGCCAGCAGTGAAGGGGGGCGACCAGATACGCAGTATTTT
J: TRBJ1-1; V: TRBV19; size: -; D: -; CDR3: CASSIFGRGAEAFF; DNA: TGTGCCAGTAGTATCTTCGGGCGGGGGGCTGAAGCTTTCTTT
J: TRBJ2-1; V: TRBV7-9; size: -; D: -; CDR3: CASSPPSGVSYNEQFF; DNA: TGTGCCAGCAGCCCCCCGTCGGGAGTCAGCTACAATGAGCAGTTCTTC